This T cell receptor (beta chain) was identified in a study of identifying expanded T cells in peripheral blood. Points from the study as a whole: Approximately 1.1 clones differed between technical replicates, versus about 17 and 20 over time.

The repertoire was sequenced with immunoSEQ multiplex PCR; TCRdb's copy has only in-frame clones and lacks some. The repertoire holds approximately 100,000 clones, with around 89% as singletons. CDR3 length: 14 amino acids. Germline loops: CDR1 SGHTA, CDR2 FQGNSA. V was pared by 3 bases and J by 16 bases, with 22 bases between. Note on this clone: The antigen remains unidentified.

Sample: blood. V and J are TRBV7-2 and TRBJ2-1; weak D call: TRBD2 (5 bases). This receptor was identified in a person between 18 and 75 years old in good health. CDR3 coding DNA: TGTGCCAGCAGCTTGGCAGGCTCCGGGGTTACGGAATTCTTC. Amino acids: CASSLAGSGVTEFF.